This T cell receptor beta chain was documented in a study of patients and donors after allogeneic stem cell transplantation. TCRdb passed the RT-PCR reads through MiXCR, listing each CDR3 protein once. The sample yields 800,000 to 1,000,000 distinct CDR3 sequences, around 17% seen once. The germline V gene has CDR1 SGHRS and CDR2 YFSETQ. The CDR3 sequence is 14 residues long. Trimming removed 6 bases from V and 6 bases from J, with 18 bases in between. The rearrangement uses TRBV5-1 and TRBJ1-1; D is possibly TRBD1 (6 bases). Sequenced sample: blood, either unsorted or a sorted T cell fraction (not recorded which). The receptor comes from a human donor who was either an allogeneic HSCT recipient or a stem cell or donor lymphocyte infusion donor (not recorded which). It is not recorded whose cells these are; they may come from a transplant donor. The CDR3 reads CASTPGVEVAEAFF. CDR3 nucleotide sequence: TGCGCCAGCACCCCAGGGGTTGAGGTGGCTGAAGCTTTCTTT.